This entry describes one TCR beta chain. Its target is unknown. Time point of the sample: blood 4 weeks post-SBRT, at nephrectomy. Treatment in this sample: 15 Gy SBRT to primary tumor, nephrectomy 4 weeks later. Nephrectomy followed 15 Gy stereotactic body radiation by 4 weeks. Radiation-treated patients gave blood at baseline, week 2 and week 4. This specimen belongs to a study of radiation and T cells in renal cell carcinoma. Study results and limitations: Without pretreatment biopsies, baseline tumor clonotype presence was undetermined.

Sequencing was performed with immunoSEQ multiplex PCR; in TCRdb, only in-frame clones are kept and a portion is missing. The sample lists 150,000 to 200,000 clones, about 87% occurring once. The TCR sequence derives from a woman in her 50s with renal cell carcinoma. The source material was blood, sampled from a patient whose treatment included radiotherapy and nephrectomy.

CDR3 loop: CASSLFTTNEKLFF. In nucleotides, the CDR3 is TGTGCCAGCAGTTTATTTACAACTAATGAAAAACTGTTTTTT. The chain uses TRBV28 and TRBJ1-4; D remains ambiguous. Germline V gives CDR1 MDHEN, CDR2 SYDVKM. The CDR3 has 14 amino acids. V lost 1 base, J lost 0 bases, and 3 bases lay in between.